This T cell receptor (beta chain) comes out of a study of blood T cell repertoires in COVID-19. The wider study: There were acute and convalescent COVID-19 samples, and they came from the United States, Italy and Spain. The cDNA or gDNA used as material had been derived from T cells, B-cell-depleted T cells, or PBMCs.

In this sample, this clone turned up once. Original handling: Scientists estimated how many nucleated cells there were by amplifying reference gene primers. Sequenced by immunoSEQ multiplex PCR; TCRdb stores in-frame clones only, minus some. V, J and clone size derive from that table, while D and trimming were established from the DNA sequence. This sample has roughly 120,000 clones, with roughly nine tenths found just once. Germline CDR1 SQVTM, CDR2 ANQGSEA. The CDR3 runs 13 residues. V trimming: 6 bases; J trimming: 5 bases; junction bases outside the gene matches: 7. The clonotype originates from a man aged 65-85 years who had recovered from COVID-19. The specimen sequenced was peripheral blood. The V gene is TRBV29-1, the J gene TRBJ1-1, with 9 bases fitting TRBD1. The DNA of the CDR3 is TGCAGCGTCCTGCGACAGGGGGGTACTGAAGCTTTCTTT. Protein product: CSVLRQGGTEAFF.